These 21 T cell receptor beta chains share one sample of origin, sequenced in a study of early stage breast cancer tumors. Profiling relied on immunoSEQ multiplex PCR, and the TCRdb table lists in-frame clones only, not all of them. In the table there are about 41,000 clones, roughly 69% of which are singletons. The sample taken for sequencing was blood. Every receptor here comes from a person aged 45 to 59 with breast cancer.

V and J are TRBV29-1 and TRBJ2-5, with TRBD1 as a possible D gene (7 bases). Germline-derived CDR1 and CDR2 are SQVTM and ANQGSEA. V shed 7 bases and J shed 4 bases, with 19 bases lying between them. This CDR3 has 14 residues. CDR3: CSAETGRRGETQYF. CDR3 bases: TGCAGCGCCGAGACAGGGAGGAGAGGAGAGACCCAGTACTTC.

The chain couples TRBV29-1 to TRBJ1-5, with D possibly TRBD1 on 5 matching bases. Germline CDR1 SQVTM, CDR2 ANQGSEA. CDR3 size: 12 residues. V was shortened by 7 bases and J by 0 bases, with 7 bases between the two germline ends. CDR3: CSARVSNQPQHF. The CDR3 coding sequence is TGCAGCGCCAGGGTTAGCAATCAGCCCCAGCATTTT.

The chain is built from TRBV28 and TRBJ2-4; D gene uncertain. Trimming stripped 5 bases from V and 0 bases from J, with 11 bases between. This CDR3 is built from 15 residues. Germline V gene data show CDR1 as MDHEN and CDR2 as SYDVKM. CDR3 region: CASSPPELAKNIQYF. The CDR3, as DNA: TGTGCCAGCAGTCCCCCCGAGCTAGCCAAAAACATTCAGTACTTC.

The chain has TRBV7-2 and TRBJ1-5; D is possibly TRBD1 (5 bases). The V and J ends lost 2 bases and 0 bases respectively, with 11 bases between them. The CDR3 totals 16 residues. Germline V gene data show CDR1 as SGHTA and CDR2 as FQGNSA. The CDR3 DNA reads TGTGCCAGCAGCTTATTAGGGGTACTTAGCAATCAGCCCCAGCATTTT. Amino acids: CASSLLGVLSNQPQHF.

This chain links TRBV6-5 with TRBJ1-4; D is unclear. Trimming left V 2 bases short and J 5 bases short, with 6 bases between. Germline values: CDR1 MNHEY, CDR2 SVGAGI. CDR3 length: 13 residues. DNA of the CDR3: TGTGCCAGCAGTTACGTAGAAAATGAAAAACTGTTTTTT. Encoded protein: CASSYVENEKLFF.

As concerns this clone: An end of the junction does not agree with germline; a read error may underlie this. The rearrangement joins TRBV5-6 to TRBJ1-2; perhaps TRBD1 as D (6 bases). The CDR3 is made up of 12 amino acids. The germline CDR1 and CDR2 sequences are SGHDT and YYEEEE. DNA of the CDR3: TGTGCCAGCAGCCTAAATACAGGGACGCCCCGCTTC. Translation gives CASSLNTGTPRF.

The chain employs TRBV6-6 and TRBJ1-1; 11 nucleotides match TRBD1. CDR3 size: 13 residues. Per the germline V gene, CDR1 is MNHNY and CDR2 is SVGAGI (reference sequence). Trimming took 6 bases from V and 7 from J; bases not matched to a gene: 4. CDR3: CASRDRGPLEAFF. Here the CDR3 DNA reads TGTGCCAGCAGGGACAGGGGGCCTCTTGAAGCTTTCTTT.

The chain couples TRBV7-8 to TRBJ1-5; 10 positions agree with TRBD1. CDR3 size: 16 residues. Germline CDR1 is SGHVS and CDR2 is FQNEAQ. V shed 5 bases and J 7 bases; nucleotides not matched to a gene: 11. CDR3: CASSPGWDRGGQPQHF. The CDR3 region has the DNA TGTGCCAGCAGCCCAGGTTGGGACAGGGGAGGCCAGCCCCAGCATTTT.

The chain combines TRBV2 with TRBJ2-5; D is perhaps TRBD2 (7 bases). Trimming cost V 6 bases and J 7 bases, with 18 bases left between them. The CDR3 has 14 amino acids. Germline assignment: CDR1 SNHLY and CDR2 FYNNEI. The CDR3 nucleotides are TGTGCCAGCAGCCCTGGGGGGGGGCGGAGGACCCAGTACTTC. Translated: CASSPGGGRRTQYF. Filled out from reference TRBV2 and TRBJ2-5, the complete variable domain reads EPEVTQTPSHQVTQMGQEVILRCVPISNHLYFYWYRQILGQKVEFLVSFYNNEISEKSEIFDDQFSVERPDGSNFTLKIRSTKLEDSAMYFCASSPGGGRRTQYFGPGTRLLVL.

J is TRBJ2-7 and V is TRBV7-2; 8 bases are a match to TRBD2. The ends lost 2 bases at V and 6 bases at J; junction bases unmatched: 9. The CDR3 has 15 residues. Per the germline V gene, CDR1 is SGHTA and CDR2 is FQGNSA. CDR3 region: CASSLRDGGASEQYV. The CDR3 DNA reads as TGTGCCAGCAGCTTAAGGGACGGGGGGGCGAGCGAGCAGTACGTC.

The chain couples TRBV5-6 to TRBJ2-2; 8 bases agree with TRBD1. After removal of 3 bases from V and 7 bases from J, the junction contained 8 bases not matched to a gene. Germline V gene data show CDR1 as SGHDT and CDR2 as YYEEEE. The CDR3 consists of 15 residues. The CDR3 region is CASSYLTGAGGELFF. The CDR3 DNA reads as TGTGCCAGCAGCTACCTGACAGGGGCCGGCGGGGAGCTGTTTTTT.

The J gene is TRBJ1-1, the V gene TRBV5-1, with 9 bases that match TRBD1. There are 16 residues in the CDR3. Germline CDR1 is SGHRS and CDR2 is YFSETQ. Germline trimming cut 0 bases from V and 4 bases from J; bases unmatched to any gene: 7. CDR3 DNA: TGCGCCAGCAGCTTGGGAGACAGGGGGATTGGCACTGAAGCTTTCTTT. Translation: CASSLGDRGIGTEAFF.

J is TRBJ2-1 and V is TRBV5-4, with no clear D. The CDR3 sequence is 15 residues long. With 2 bases removed from V and 0 bases from J, the gap between germline ends came to 9 bases. Per the germline V gene, CDR1 is SGHNT and CDR2 is YYREEE (reference sequence). The CDR3 nucleotides read TGTGCCAGCAGCTTTGAAAGGAGCTCCTACAATGAGCAGTTCTTC. This sequence encodes CASSFERSSYNEQFF.

This rearrangement joins TRBV2 to TRBJ2-5, with D possibly TRBD2 on 6 matching bases. The CDR3 loop spans 16 amino acids. The germline CDR1 and CDR2 sequences are SNHLY and FYNNEI. V was trimmed by 7 bases and J by 5 bases, leaving 23 bases between them. The CDR3 sequence is CASKGRGGGPRETQYF. CDR3 DNA: TGTGCCAGCAAGGGAAGGGGAGGCGGTCCAAGGGAGACCCAGTACTTC.

The V gene is TRBV2, the J gene TRBJ2-7; D is perhaps TRBD1 (8 bases). The V gene's germline CDR1 is SNHLY and CDR2 FYNNEI. The V end was cut by 8 bases, the J end by 4 bases, with 15 bases between. CDR3 size: 13 residues. The CDR3 loop is CASGGGTGYEQYF. CDR3 DNA sequence: TGTGCCAGCGGGGGGGGGACAGGTTACGAGCAGTACTTC.

The V gene is TRBV19, the J gene TRBJ2-3; possible D gene TRBD1, 6 bases. Germline assignment: CDR1 LNHDA and CDR2 SQIVND (reference sequence). CDR3 length: 17 amino acids. V lost 3 bases, J lost 4 bases, and 20 bases lay in between. CDR3 bases: TGTGCCAGTAGTATCCCGGACAGCTCCCCATCCTCAGATACGCAGTATTTT. This gives the protein CASSIPDSSPSSDTQYF.

The chain is built from TRBV7-2 and TRBJ2-5; 9 bases agree with TRBD2. The germline V gene has CDR1 SGHTA and CDR2 FQGNSA. With 2 bases clipped from V and 0 bases from J, the junction kept 10 bases outside the gene matches. This CDR3 is built from 18 residues. CDR3 amino acids: CASSLHRRGGLYQETQYF. DNA for the CDR3: TGTGCCAGCAGCTTACATAGGCGGGGGGGCCTGTACCAAGAGACCCAGTACTTC.

This clone has more than one count but fewer than ten. This chain links TRBV4-2 with TRBJ2-5; D may be TRBD1 (5 bases). Germline V lookup: CDR1 LGHNA, CDR2 YNFKEQ. Between the trimmed V and J ends, which lost 2 bases and 5 bases, there was a span of 9 bases. This CDR3 spans 13 amino acids. The DNA for the CDR3 is TGTGCCAGCAGCCAAAGGGCAGGGGAGACCCAGTACTTC. It specifies CASSQRAGETQYF.

V and J are TRBV10-3 and TRBJ2-5; a weak D match, TRBD1 (6 bases). The CDR3 totals 14 residues. Trimming removed 2 bases from V and 2 bases from J, with 9 bases in between. CDR1 is ENHRY, CDR2 SYGVKD, per germline. The CDR3 coding sequence is TGTGCCATCAGTGAGATGACAGGTCAAGAGACCCAGTACTTC. Its translation is CAISEMTGQETQYF.

The gene calls are TRBV7-8 and TRBJ2-3, with TRBD2 identical over 9 bases. J was trimmed by 0 bases and V by 5 bases; bases with no gene match: 3. CDR1 and CDR2 from the germline V gene are SGHVS and FQNEAQ. The CDR3 has 15 amino acids. The CDR3 protein is CASSRSGGSTDTQYF. DNA for the CDR3: TGTGCCAGCAGCCGTAGCGGGGGAAGCACAGATACGCAGTATTTT. The variable domain in full, completed from reference TRBV7-8 and TRBJ2-3, reads GAGVSQSPRYKVAKRGQDVALRCDPISGHVSLFWYQQALGQGPEFLTYFQNEAQLDKSGLPSDRFFAERPEGSVSTLKIQRTQQEDSAVYLCASSRSGGSTDTQYFGPGTRLTVL.

The chain couples TRBV19 to TRBJ1-4, with a tentative D call TRBD1 (6 bases). The CDR3 contains 14 residues. The ends were cut back, 5 bases at V and 6 bases at J, with 13 bases in the middle. Looked up from germline, CDR1 is LNHDA and CDR2 is SQIVND (reference sequence). The CDR3 loop reads CASSPQGMDEKLFF. The CDR3 coding sequence is TGTGCCAGTAGTCCCCAGGGGATGGATGAAAAACTGTTTTTT.